Listed here are 3 T cell receptor beta chains from one sample, sequenced in a study of blood T cell repertoires in COVID-19 (dated by TCRdb to about 2020). The library was generated by the immunoSEQ multiplex PCR assay. TCRdb obtained this table from immuneACCESS and retained in-frame rearrangements with V and J assigned. These tables miss some clones; where compared with another copy, unresolved V genes account for less than half of the shortfall, and the remainder is unexplained. In all, the sample holds more than 150,000 clones, and 80% to 90% of those were seen once. The ten largest make up around 15% of the sample. Sequenced input: peripheral blood. These receptor sequences come from a woman in her thirties or forties with acute or convalescent COVID-19.

This rearrangement joins TRBV5-4 to TRBJ1-1, with D perhaps matching TRBD1 (6 bases). Trimming pared 4 bases from V and 1 base from J, leaving 11 bases between. Germline V CDR1 and CDR2: SGHNT, YYREEE (reference sequence). This CDR3 comprises 14 residues. CDR3 residues: CASSRGQKNTEAFF. DNA of the CDR3: TGTGCCAGCAGCCGAGGACAGAAGAACACTGAAGCTTTCTTT.

The gene calls are TRBV6-5 and TRBJ1-3; TRBD1 might be the D (6 bases). The V end was cut by 10 bases, the J end by 3 bases, with 16 bases between. The germline gives CDR1 MNHEY, CDR2 SVGAGI. This CDR3 is built from 14 residues. CDR3 region: CATTSRGSGNTIYF. DNA of the CDR3: TGTGCCACGACTTCCAGGGGTAGTGGAAACACCATATATTTT.

V and J are TRBV3-1 (or the pseudogene TRBV3-2) and TRBJ2-7, with a possible D match to TRBD2 (6 bases). There are 15 residues in the CDR3. Germline V lookup: CDR1 LGHDT, CDR2 YNNKEL (reference sequence). V was clipped by 1 base and J by 3 bases, with 13 bases between them. The CDR3, as DNA: TGTGCCAGCAGCCAAGCGGGAGTCGGTTACTACGAGCAGTACTTC. Its translation is CASSQAGVGYYEQYF.